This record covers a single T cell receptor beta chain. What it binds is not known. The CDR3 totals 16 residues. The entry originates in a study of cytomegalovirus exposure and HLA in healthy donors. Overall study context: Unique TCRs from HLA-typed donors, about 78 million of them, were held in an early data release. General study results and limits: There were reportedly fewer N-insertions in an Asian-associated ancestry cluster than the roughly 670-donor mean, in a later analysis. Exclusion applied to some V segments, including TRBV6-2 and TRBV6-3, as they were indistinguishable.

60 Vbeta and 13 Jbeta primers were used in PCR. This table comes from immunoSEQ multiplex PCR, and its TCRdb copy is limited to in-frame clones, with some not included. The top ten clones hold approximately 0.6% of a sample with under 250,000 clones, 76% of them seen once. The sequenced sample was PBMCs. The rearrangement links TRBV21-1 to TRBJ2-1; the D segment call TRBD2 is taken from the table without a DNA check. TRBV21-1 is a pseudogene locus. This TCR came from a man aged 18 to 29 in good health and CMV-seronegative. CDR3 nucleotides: TGTGCCAGCAGCAACGATGAGGGAGAGCCCTACAATGAGCAGTTCTTC. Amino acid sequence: CASSNDEGEPYNEQFF.